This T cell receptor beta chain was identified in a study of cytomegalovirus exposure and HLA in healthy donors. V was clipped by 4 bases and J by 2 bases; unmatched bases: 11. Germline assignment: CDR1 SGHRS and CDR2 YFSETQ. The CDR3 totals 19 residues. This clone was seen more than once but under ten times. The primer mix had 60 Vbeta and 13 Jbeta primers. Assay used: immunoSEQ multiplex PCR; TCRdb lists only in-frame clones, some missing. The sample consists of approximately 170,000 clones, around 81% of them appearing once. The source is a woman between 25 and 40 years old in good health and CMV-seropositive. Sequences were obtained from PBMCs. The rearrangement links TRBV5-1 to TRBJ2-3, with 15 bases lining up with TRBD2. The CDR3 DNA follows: TGCGCCAGCAGCACTGGACTAGCGGGAGGGGTTTCGGTCACAGATACGCAGTATTTT. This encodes CASSTGLAGGVSVTDTQYF.